This passage covers 15 T cell receptor beta chains from one sample sequenced in a study of cytomegalovirus exposure and HLA in healthy donors. Libraries were prepared by immunoSEQ multiplex PCR; TCRdb keeps only in-frame clonotypes and omits some of them. The sample lists 250,000 to 400,000 clones, around 90% occurring once. Specimen: PBMCs. The receptors here all came from a young man in good health and CMV-seronegative.

V gene TRBV6-1 combines with J gene TRBJ1-2; 8 nucleotides line up with TRBD1. The CDR3 totals 14 residues. CDR1 is MNHNS, CDR2 SASEGT, per germline. J was trimmed by 8 bases and V by 6 bases; bases with no gene match: 11. CDR3 region: CASRPDRESGGYTF. For the CDR3, the DNA is TGTGCCAGCAGACCGGACAGGGAGTCGGGCGGCTACACCTTC.

The chain uses TRBV9 and TRBJ2-7, with 8 bases fitting TRBD2. The CDR3 is 14 amino acids. The V gene's germline CDR1 is SGDLS and CDR2 YYNGEE. V shed 5 bases and J 3 bases; nucleotides not matched to a gene: 7. DNA of the CDR3: TGTGCCAGCAGTTATAGCGGGACGAGCTACGAGCAGTACTTC. This gives the protein CASSYSGTSYEQYF.

J is TRBJ2-2 and V is TRBV6-6; D is undetermined. The CDR3 contains 15 residues. Germline V lookup: CDR1 MNHNY, CDR2 SVGAGI (reference sequence). The V end lost 2 bases, the J end lost 1 base, and 8 bases lay between the germline ends. The CDR3 bases are TGTGCCAGCAGTTACGAGACTTGGAACACCGGGGAGCTGTTTTTT. Translation gives CASSYETWNTGELFF.

The chain couples TRBV7-8 to TRBJ2-7; 9 nucleotides match TRBD1. The CDR3 has 15 amino acids. Germline CDR1 is SGHVS and CDR2 is FQNEAQ. After removal of 5 bases from V and 4 bases from J, the junction contained 9 bases not matched to a gene. The CDR3 DNA reads as TGTGCCAGCAGCCCTCGACAGGGGGGGAGATACGAGCAGTACTTC. Protein product: CASSPRQGGRYEQYF.

The V gene is TRBV4-1, the J gene TRBJ1-4, with 7 bases aligning to TRBD1. The CDR3 runs 15 residues. V shed 6 bases, J shed 4 bases, and the junction held 8 bases outside the gene matches. Germline CDR1 and CDR2: MGHRA and YSYEKL. Here the CDR3 DNA reads TGCGCCAGCAGACGAAACCGGGACAGTAATGAAAAACTGTTTTTT. Translated: CASRRNRDSNEKLFF.

This clone was picked up one time. The V call is TRBV7-9, the J call TRBJ1-6; D not certain. The CDR3 consists of 16 residues. The germline V and J ends were trimmed by 5 bases and 13 bases, with 24 bases remaining between them. Looked up from germline, CDR1 is SEHNR and CDR2 is FQNEAQ (reference sequence). The CDR3 DNA reads TGTGCCAGCAGCCCCTATTCCGGGAACCAATTCAGCCCCCTCCACTTT. This codes for CASSPYSGNQFSPLHF.

The V call is TRBV7-2, the J call TRBJ1-5; D possibly corresponds to TRBD1 (6 bases). Deletions cut 2 bases from V and 3 bases from J, with 8 bases between. The CDR3 is 14 amino acids. CDR1 and CDR2 (germline): SGHTA, FQGNSA. The CDR3: CASSLSGVNQPQHF. DNA for the CDR3: TGTGCCAGCAGCTTATCAGGGGTCAATCAGCCCCAGCATTTT. Variable domain in full (rest from reference TRBV7-2 and TRBJ1-5): GAGVSQSPSNKVTEKGKDVELRCDPISGHTALYWYRQSLGQGLEFLIYFQGNSAPDKSGLPSDRFSAERTGGSVSTLTIQRTQQEDSAVYLCASSLSGVNQPQHFGDGTRLSIL.

The chain recombines TRBV4-1 with TRBJ2-5; TRBD2 matches 7 bases. In germline, CDR1 is MGHRA, CDR2 YSYEKL. J gave up 6 bases and V 4 bases, and 8 bases lay outside the gene matches. This CDR3 has 14 residues. CDR3 protein: CASSLGLGIQTQYF. In DNA, the CDR3 is TGCGCCAGCAGCCTAGGACTAGGCATACAGACCCAGTACTTC.

The chain recombines TRBV7-2 with TRBJ2-5, with D uncertain. Trimming cost V 3 bases and J 3 bases, with 11 bases left between them. CDR3 size: 14 residues. Germline CDR1 and CDR2: SGHTA and FQGNSA. The DNA for the CDR3 is TGTGCCAGCAGCTTCCCCAGAGGTGAAGAGACCCAGTACTTC. As protein: CASSFPRGEETQYF.

This sequence joins TRBV11-3 and TRBJ1-1; TRBD1 is a possible D gene (5 bases). The germline CDR1 and CDR2 sequences are SGHNT and YENEEA. V was shortened by 0 bases and J by 7 bases, with 9 bases between the two germline ends. The length of the CDR3 is 13 residues. The CDR3 DNA reads as TGTGCCAGCAGCTTAGATCCCGGGGGTGAAGCTTTCTTT. The encoded protein is CASSLDPGGEAFF.

The V call is TRBV7-2, the J call TRBJ1-2; D is perhaps TRBD1 (6 bases). The CDR3 extends over 16 amino acids. The V and J ends lost 1 base and 3 bases respectively, with 15 bases between them. The germline V gene encodes CDR1 SGHTA and CDR2 FQGNSA. For the CDR3, the DNA is TGTGCCAGCAGCTTAGGAGTCACAGGGATTTACTATGGCTACACCTTC. Its protein is CASSLGVTGIYYGYTF.

The chain joins TRBV4-1 to TRBJ1-6; the match to TRBD1 covers 8 bases. CDR3 size: 20 residues. The V segment lost 4 bases and the J segment 0 bases; nucleotides outside the gene matches: 14. Per germline, CDR1 MGHRA and CDR2 YSYEKL. CDR3 coding DNA: TGCGCCAGCAGCCTCTGGACAGGGTCATTCCAAGGCTCCTATAATTCACCCCTCCACTTT. Protein: CASSLWTGSFQGSYNSPLHF.

The gene calls are TRBV2 and TRBJ2-1, with 8 bases identical to TRBD1. The CDR3 is 14 amino acids. V shed 7 bases and J 8 bases; nucleotides not matched to a gene: 10. The germline gives CDR1 SNHLY, CDR2 FYNNEI. CDR3 DNA sequence: TGTGCCAGCACGGGCCGGGACAGGATCCATGAGCAGTTCTTC. This gives the protein CASTGRDRIHEQFF.

The V call is TRBV30, the J call TRBJ2-3; 7 nucleotides agree with TRBD2. V dropped 1 base and J dropped 1; count of bases not matched to a gene: 2. CDR3 size: 14 residues. From germline, CDR1 is GTSNPN and CDR2 SVGIG (reference sequence). The CDR3 protein is CAWSARGGTDTQYF. In DNA form, the CDR3 reads TGTGCCTGGAGTGCCCGGGGGGGCACAGATACGCAGTATTTT.

The rearrangement joins TRBV18 to TRBJ1-2; 7 bases match TRBD1. Germline CDR1 KGHSH, CDR2 LQKENI. The CDR3 spans 13 residues. With V trimmed by 1 base and J by 4 bases, 0 bases remained unmatched. The chain's CDR3 is CASSPQGAYGYTF. CDR3 DNA sequence: TGTGCCAGCTCACCACAGGGGGCCTATGGCTACACCTTC.